This T cell receptor (beta chain) originates from a study of T cell repertoires in cytomegalovirus infection. TCRdb re-called the reads through MiXCR, storing one row per CDR3 protein. The sample contains 450,000 to 650,000 distinct CDR3 sequences, more than 25% of which appear only once. V lost 2 bases and J lost 8; bases outside the gene matches: 13. This CDR3 is 19 amino acids long. Germline CDR1 reads SGHAT; CDR2 reads FQDESV (reference sequence). What was sequenced was PBMCs. The V and J genes are TRBV11-1 and TRBJ2-1; 15 bases align to TRBD2. This receptor was identified in a human donor in good health (CMV status not recorded). Some clones in this sample may be carry-over from other donors' samples. The CDR3 DNA sequence: TGTGCCAGCAGCTTATATGGACTAGCGGGAGGGCGATATTCTGATGAGCAGTTCTTC. This codes for CASSLYGLAGGRYSDEQFF.